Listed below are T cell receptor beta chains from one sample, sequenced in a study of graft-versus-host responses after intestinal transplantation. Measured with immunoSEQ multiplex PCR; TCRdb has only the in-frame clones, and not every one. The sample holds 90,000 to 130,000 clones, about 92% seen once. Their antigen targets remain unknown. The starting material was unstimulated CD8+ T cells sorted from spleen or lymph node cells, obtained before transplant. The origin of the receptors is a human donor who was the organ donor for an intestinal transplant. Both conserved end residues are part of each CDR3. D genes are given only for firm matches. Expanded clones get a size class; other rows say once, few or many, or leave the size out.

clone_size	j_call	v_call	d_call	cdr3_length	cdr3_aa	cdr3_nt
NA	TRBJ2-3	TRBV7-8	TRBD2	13	CASETSGTDTQYF	TGTGCCAGTGAGACTAGCGGCACAGATACGCAGTATTTT
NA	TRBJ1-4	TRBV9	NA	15	CASSVGQAVGEKLFF	TGTGCCAGCAGCGTGGGGCAGGCGGTCGGTGAAAAACTGTTTTTT
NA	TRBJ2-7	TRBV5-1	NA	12	CASSWSGGEQYF	TGCGCCAGCAGCTGGAGTGGCGGGGAGCAGTACTTC
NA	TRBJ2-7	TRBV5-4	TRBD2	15	CAGSLGTSGRYEQYF	TGTGCCGGCAGCTTGGGGACTAGCGGGAGATACGAGCAGTACTTC
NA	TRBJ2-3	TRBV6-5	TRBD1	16	CASSYSPGQGTDTQYF	TGTGCCAGCAGTTACTCGCCGGGACAGGGGACAGATACGCAGTATTTT
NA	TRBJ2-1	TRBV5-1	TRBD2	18	CASSPMVVAGVSYNEQFF	TGCGCCAGCAGCCCAATGGTGGTAGCGGGAGTCTCCTACAATGAGCAGTTCTTC
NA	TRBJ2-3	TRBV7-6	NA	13	CASSPGSPDTQYF	TGTGCCAGCAGTCCAGGGAGCCCAGATACGCAGTATTTT
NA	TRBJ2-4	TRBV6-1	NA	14	CASSESPGMNIQYF	TGTGCCAGCAGTGAATCTCCAGGGATGAACATTCAGTACTTC
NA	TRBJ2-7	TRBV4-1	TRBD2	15	CASSHRTSETYEQYF	TGCGCCAGCAGCCACCGGACTAGCGAGACCTACGAGCAGTACTTC
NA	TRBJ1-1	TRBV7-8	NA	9	CASSGEAFF	TGTGCCAGCAGCGGTGAAGCTTTCTTT
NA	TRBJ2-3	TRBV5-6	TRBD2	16	CASSKLAGLGTDTQYF	TGTGCCAGCAGCAAACTAGCGGGATTAGGCACAGATACGCAGTATTTT
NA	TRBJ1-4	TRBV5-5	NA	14	CASSLSRFNEKLFF	TGTGCCAGCAGCTTGAGCCGGTTTAATGAAAAACTGTTTTTT
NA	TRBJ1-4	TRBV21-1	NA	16	CASSKAGQGANEKLFF	TGTGCCAGCAGCAAAGCAGGACAGGGGGCGAATGAAAAACTGTTTTTT
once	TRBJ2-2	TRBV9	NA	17	CASSPNGVGLNTGELFF	TGTGCCAGCAGTCCTAACGGGGTGGGGCTTAACACCGGGGAGCTGTTTTTT
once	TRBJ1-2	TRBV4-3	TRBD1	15	CASRQLDAGGYGYTF	TGCGCCAGCAGACAGCTCGATGCAGGGGGCTATGGCTACACCTTC
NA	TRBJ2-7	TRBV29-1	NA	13	CSVQYSTSYEQYF	TGCAGCGTCCAGTACAGTACATCCTACGAGCAGTACTTC
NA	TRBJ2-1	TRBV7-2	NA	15	CASSLGTTSYNEQFF	TGTGCCAGCAGCTTAGGGACTACGTCCTACAATGAGCAGTTCTTC
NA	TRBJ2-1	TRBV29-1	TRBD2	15	CSVERASGRDNEQFF	TGCAGCGTTGAGAGGGCTAGCGGGAGGGACAATGAGCAGTTCTTC
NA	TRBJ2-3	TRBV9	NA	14	CASSAEGATDTQYF	TGTGCCAGCAGCGCGGAAGGGGCGACAGATACGCAGTATTTT
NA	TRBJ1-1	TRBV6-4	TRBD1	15	CASRPRGRTSTEAFF	TGTGCCAGCAGACCCAGGGGGCGAACAAGCACTGAAGCTTTCTTT
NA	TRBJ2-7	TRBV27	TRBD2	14	CASSTRLAGDEQYF	TGTGCCAGCAGTACCCGACTAGCGGGAGACGAGCAGTACTTC
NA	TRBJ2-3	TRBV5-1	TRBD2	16	CASSLDVAGGTDTQYF	TGCGCCAGCAGCTTGGATGTAGCGGGAGGCACAGATACGCAGTATTTT
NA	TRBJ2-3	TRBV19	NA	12	CASSMVTDTQYF	TGTGCCAGTAGTATGGTCACAGATACGCAGTATTTT
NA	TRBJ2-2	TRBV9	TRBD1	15	CASREGTANTGELFF	TGTGCCAGCAGAGAAGGGACAGCGAACACCGGGGAGCTGTTTTTT
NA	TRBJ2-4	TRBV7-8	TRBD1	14	CASSGGTDKNIQYF	TGTGCCAGCAGCGGTGGGACAGATAAAAACATTCAGTACTTC
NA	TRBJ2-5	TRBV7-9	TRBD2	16	CASSLLAGGPSETQYF	TGTGCCAGCAGCTTACTCGCGGGAGGGCCCTCGGAGACCCAGTACTTC
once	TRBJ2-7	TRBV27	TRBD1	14	CASSLRDRAYEQYF	TGTGCCAGCAGTTTACGCGACAGGGCCTACGAGCAGTACTTC
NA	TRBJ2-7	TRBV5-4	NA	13	CASSLSVSNEQYF	TGTGCCAGCAGTCTCTCAGTTTCGAACGAGCAGTACTTC
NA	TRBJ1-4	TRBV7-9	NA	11	CASSRNEKLFF	TGTGCCAGCAGCCGCAATGAAAAACTGTTTTTT
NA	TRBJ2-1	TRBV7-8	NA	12	CASSSLEDEQFF	TGTGCCAGCAGCTCCCTGGAGGATGAGCAGTTCTTC
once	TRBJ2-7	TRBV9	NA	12	CASSVRADEQYF	TGTGCCAGCAGCGTCCGAGCGGACGAGCAGTACTTC
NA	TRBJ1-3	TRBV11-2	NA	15	CASSLVPFSGNTIYF	TGTGCCAGCAGCTTAGTTCCATTCTCTGGAAACACCATATATTTT
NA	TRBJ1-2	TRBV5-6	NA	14	CASSEVGQDYGYTF	TGTGCCAGCAGCGAAGTGGGTCAGGACTATGGCTACACCTTC
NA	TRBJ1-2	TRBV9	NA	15	CASSHGSASNYGYTF	TGTGCCAGCAGCCATGGCAGTGCTAGTAACTATGGCTACACCTTC
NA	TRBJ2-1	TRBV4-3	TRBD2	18	CASSQGPVGGLKINEQFF	TGCGCCAGCAGCCAAGGGCCAGTGGGGGGACTAAAGATCAATGAGCAGTTCTTC
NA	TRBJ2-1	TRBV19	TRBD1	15	CASSIAQGAMNEQFF	TGTGCCAGTAGTATAGCGCAGGGGGCGATGAATGAGCAGTTCTTC
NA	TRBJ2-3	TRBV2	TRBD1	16	CANSEGTGITTDTQYF	TGTGCCAACAGTGAAGGGACAGGAATAACCACAGATACGCAGTATTTT
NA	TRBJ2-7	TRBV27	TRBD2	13	CASSLSSGYEQYF	TGTGCCAGCAGTTTATCTAGCGGGTACGAGCAGTACTTC
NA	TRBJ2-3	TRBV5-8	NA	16	CASSLGTGLGTDTQYF	TGTGCCAGCAGCTTGGGTACGGGGCTAGGAACAGATACGCAGTATTTT
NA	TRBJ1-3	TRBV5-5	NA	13	CASSLPGANTIYF	TGTGCCAGCAGCTTGCCGGGGGCGAACACCATATATTTT
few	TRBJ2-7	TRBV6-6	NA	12	CASRSFAYEQYF	TGTGCCAGCAGGAGCTTTGCCTACGAGCAGTACTTC
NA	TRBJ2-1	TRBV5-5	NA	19	CASSHPSYPTGRSYNEQFF	TGTGCCAGCAGCCATCCATCATACCCGACAGGGAGGTCCTACAATGAGCAGTTCTTC
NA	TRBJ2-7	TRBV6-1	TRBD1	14	CASFLTGESYEQYF	TGTGCCAGCTTCTTGACAGGGGAGTCCTACGAGCAGTACTTC
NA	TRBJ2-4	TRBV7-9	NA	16	CASSVKDPLLGSIQYF	TGTGCCAGCAGTGTAAAGGACCCCCTACTTGGGAGCATTCAGTACTTC
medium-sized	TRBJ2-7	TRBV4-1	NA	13	CASSQDFAYEQYF	TGCGCCAGCAGCCAAGACTTCGCCTACGAGCAGTACTTC
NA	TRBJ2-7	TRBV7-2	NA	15	CASSLVFGSSYEQYF	TGTGCCAGCAGCTTAGTATTTGGGAGCTCCTACGAGCAGTACTTC
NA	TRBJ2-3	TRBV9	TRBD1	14	CASSVTGSTDTQYF	TGTGCCAGCAGCGTGACAGGGAGCACAGATACGCAGTATTTT
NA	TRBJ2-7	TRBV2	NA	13	CASSYRTDYEQYF	TGTGCCAGCAGTTATCGGACCGACTACGAGCAGTACTTC
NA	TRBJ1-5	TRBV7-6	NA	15	CASSLRQGGNQPQHF	TGTGCCAGCAGCTTACGGCAGGGTGGCAATCAGCCCCAGCATTTT
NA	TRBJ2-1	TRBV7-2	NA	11	CASSPTYQEFF	TGTGCCAGCAGCCCTACGTATCAGGAGTTCTTC
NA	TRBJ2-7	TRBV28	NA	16	CASSFGRGLSSYEQYF	TGTGCCAGCAGTTTTGGTCGGGGGCTCTCATCCTACGAGCAGTACTTC
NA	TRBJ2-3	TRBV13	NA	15	CASSDAAYRADTQYF	TGTGCCAGCAGCGATGCCGCATATAGAGCAGATACGCAGTATTTT
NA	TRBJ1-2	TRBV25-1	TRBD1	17	CASSEPDRGHAGYGYTF	TGTGCCAGCAGTGAACCCGACAGGGGCCATGCGGGCTATGGCTACACCTTC
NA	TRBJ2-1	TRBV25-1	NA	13	CASLDSLSHEQFF	TGTGCCAGCCTGGACTCTCTTTCACATGAGCAGTTCTTC
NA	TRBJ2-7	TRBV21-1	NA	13	CASSARDRYEQYF	TGTGCCAGCAGCGCCAGGGATCGCTACGAGCAGTACTTC
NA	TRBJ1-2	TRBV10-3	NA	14	CAISESMGGNGYTF	TGTGCCATCAGTGAGTCGATGGGGGGCAATGGCTACACCTTC
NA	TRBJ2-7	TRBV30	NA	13	CAWSVHGTYEQYF	TGTGCCTGGAGTGTACACGGGACCTACGAGCAGTACTTC
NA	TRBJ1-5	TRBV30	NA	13	CAWSTGWAQPQHF	TGTGCCTGGTCTACAGGGTGGGCTCAGCCCCAGCATTTT